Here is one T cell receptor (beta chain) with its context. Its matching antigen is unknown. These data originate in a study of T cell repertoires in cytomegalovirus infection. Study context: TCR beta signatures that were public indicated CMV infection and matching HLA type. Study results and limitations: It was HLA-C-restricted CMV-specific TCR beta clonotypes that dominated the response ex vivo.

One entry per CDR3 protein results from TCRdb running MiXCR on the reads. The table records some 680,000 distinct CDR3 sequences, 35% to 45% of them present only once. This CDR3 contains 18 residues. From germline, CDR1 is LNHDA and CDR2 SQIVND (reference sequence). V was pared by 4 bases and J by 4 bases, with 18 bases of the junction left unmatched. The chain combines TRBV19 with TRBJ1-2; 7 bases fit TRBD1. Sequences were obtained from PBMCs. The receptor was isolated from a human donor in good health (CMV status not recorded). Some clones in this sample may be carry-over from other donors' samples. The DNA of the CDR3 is TGTGCCAGTAGTACTCGTTCCGGGACAGCAGTTAGACTCTATGGCTACACCTTC. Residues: CASSTRSGTAVRLYGYTF.